This T cell receptor beta chain derives from a study of T cell responses to AZD1222 COVID-19 vaccine. Trimming cost V 4 bases and J 2 bases, with 15 bases left between them. Germline V gives CDR1 MNHEY, CDR2 SMNVEV (reference sequence). The length of the CDR3 is 15 residues. TCRdb's table, derived via immunoSEQ multiplex PCR, lists solely in-frame clones and lacks some. The sample carries some 120,000 clones, more than 85% recorded once. The chain employs TRBV27 and TRBJ2-7; weak D call: TRBD2 (5 bases). Sequences were derived from peripheral blood, sampled on day 0 of AZD1222 vaccination. This clonotype originated in an adult in good health. In DNA form, the CDR3 reads TGTGCCAGCAGTTGGACTCTAGGGTTGGCCTACGAGCAGTACTTC. Translating gives CASSWTLGLAYEQYF.